This T cell receptor beta chain is drawn from a study of cytomegalovirus exposure and HLA in healthy donors. Findings and limits, study-wide: Specificity of a few CMV-associated chains for CMV antigens was verified in vitro. The only immune exposure information that was available was CMV serostatus. Most TCR sequences were seen very rarely across donors, but some public TCRs occurred in many.

In the PCR, 60 Vbeta and 13 Jbeta primers were used. Study processing details: Approximately 73 million unique TCR beta chains, roughly 10 million shared, were counted in a later analysis. Produced via immunoSEQ multiplex PCR; TCRdb's table is partial and in-frame only. That table gives V, J and clone size, and the DNA gave D and trimming. In total, the table holds about 130,000 clones. Concerning this clone: Its antigen is unknown.

The germline gives CDR1 PRHDT, CDR2 FYEKMQ (reference sequence). The V end was cut by 5 bases, the J end by 6 bases, with 16 bases between. The CDR3 length is 14 residues. The sample comprised PBMCs. This TCR was sampled from a man aged 18-30 years in good health and CMV-seronegative. This sequence joins TRBV13 and TRBJ1-1; D possibly corresponds to TRBD1 (5 bases). CDR3 sequence: CASSPPGGLAEAFF. For the CDR3, the DNA is TGTGCCAGCAGCCCCCCCGGGGGTTTAGCTGAAGCTTTCTTT.